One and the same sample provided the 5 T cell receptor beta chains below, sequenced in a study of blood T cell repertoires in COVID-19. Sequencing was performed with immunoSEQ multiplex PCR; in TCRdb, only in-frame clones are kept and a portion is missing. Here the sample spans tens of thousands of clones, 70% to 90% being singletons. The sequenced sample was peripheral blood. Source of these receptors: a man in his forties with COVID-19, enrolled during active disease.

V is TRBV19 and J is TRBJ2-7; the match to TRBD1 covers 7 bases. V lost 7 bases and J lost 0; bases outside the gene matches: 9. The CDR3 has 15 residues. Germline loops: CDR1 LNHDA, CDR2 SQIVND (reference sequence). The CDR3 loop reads CASTNTGTDSYEQYF. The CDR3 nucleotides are TGTGCCAGTACCAACACCGGGACAGACTCCTACGAGCAGTACTTC.

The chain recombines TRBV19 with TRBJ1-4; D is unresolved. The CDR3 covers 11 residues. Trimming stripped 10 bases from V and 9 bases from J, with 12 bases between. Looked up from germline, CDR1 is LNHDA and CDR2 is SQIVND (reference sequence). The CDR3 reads CATATGQKLFF. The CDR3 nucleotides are TGTGCCACGGCCACGGGTCAAAAACTGTTTTTT. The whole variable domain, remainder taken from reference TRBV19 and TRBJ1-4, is DGGITQSPKYLFRKEGQNVTLSCEQNLNHDAMYWYRQDPGQGLRLIYYSQIVNDFQKGDIAEGYSVSREKKESFPLTVTSAQKNPTAFYLCATATGQKLFFGSGTQLSVL.

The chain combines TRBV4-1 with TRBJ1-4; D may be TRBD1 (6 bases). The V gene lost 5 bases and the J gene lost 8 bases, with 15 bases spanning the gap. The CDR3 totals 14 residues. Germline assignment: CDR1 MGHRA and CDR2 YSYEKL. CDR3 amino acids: CASSWTVGREKLFF. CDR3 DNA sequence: TGCGCCAGCAGCTGGACAGTTGGTCGGGAAAAACTGTTTTTT.

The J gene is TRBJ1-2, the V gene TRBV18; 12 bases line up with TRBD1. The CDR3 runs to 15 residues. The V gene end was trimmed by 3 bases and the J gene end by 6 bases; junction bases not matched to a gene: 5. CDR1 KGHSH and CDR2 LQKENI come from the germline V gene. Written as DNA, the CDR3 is TGTGCCAGCTCACCCGGGACAGGGGGCCTTGATGGCTACACCTTC. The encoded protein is CASSPGTGGLDGYTF.

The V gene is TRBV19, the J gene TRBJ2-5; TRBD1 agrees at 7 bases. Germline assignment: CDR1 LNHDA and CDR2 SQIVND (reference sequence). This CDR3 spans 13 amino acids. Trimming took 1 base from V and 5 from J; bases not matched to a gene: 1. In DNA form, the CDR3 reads TGTGCCAGTAGTATAGTGACAGGGGAGACCCAGTACTTC. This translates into CASSIVTGETQYF.